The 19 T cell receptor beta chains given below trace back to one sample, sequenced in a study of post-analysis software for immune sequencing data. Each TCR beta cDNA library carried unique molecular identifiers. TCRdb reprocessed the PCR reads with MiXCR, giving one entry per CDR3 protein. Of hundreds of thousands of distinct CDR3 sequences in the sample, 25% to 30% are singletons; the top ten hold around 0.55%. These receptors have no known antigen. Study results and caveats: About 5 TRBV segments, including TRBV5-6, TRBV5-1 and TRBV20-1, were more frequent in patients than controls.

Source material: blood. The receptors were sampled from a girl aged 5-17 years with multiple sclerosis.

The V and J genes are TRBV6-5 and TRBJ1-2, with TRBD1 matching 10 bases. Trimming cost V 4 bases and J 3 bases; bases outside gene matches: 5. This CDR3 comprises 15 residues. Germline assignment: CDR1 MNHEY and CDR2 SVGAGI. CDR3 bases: TGTGCCAGCAGTTTGAGACAGGGGGCTGACTATGGCTACACCTTC. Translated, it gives CASSLRQGADYGYTF.

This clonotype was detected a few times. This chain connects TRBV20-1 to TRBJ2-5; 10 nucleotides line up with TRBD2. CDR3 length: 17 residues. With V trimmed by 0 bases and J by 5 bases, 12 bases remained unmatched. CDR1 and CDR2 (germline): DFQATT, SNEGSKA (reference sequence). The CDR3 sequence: CSARDLIAGGRVETQYF. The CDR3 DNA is TGCAGTGCTAGAGATCTCATAGCGGGGGGCCGAGTGGAGACCCAGTACTTC.

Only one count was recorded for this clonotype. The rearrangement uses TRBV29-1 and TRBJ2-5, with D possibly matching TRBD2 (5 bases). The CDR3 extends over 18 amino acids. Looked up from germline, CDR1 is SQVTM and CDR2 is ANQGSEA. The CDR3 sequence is CGAKSPGPLGLFQETQYF. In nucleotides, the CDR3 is TGCGGCGCTAAATCTCCAGGCCCCCTAGGACTCTTCCAAGAGACCCAGTACTTC.

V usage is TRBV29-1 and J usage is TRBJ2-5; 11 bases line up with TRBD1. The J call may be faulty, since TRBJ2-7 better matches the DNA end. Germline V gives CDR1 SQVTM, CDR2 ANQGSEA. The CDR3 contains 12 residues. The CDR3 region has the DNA TGCAGCGGGGGACAGGGGGGCTACGAGCAGTACTTC. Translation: CSGGQGGYEQYF.

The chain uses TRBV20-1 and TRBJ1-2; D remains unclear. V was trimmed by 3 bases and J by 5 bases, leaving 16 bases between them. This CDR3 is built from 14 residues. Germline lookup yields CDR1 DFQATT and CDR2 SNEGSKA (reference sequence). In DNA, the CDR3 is TGCAGTGCTAGTCTTAAGGGATTGGGGTATGGCTACACCTTC. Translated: CSASLKGLGYGYTF.

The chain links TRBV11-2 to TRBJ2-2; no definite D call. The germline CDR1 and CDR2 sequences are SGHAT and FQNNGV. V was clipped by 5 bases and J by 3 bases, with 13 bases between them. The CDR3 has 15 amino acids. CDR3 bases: TGTGCCAGCAGCGCAGGCGTAAGGGACACCGGGGAGCTGTTTTTT. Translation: CASSAGVRDTGELFF.

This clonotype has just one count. The CDR3 DNA reads as TGTGCCAGCAGTTACTCGGTTGGGAGCACTGAAGCTTTCTTT. Translated, it gives CASSYSVGSTEAFF. The chain employs TRBV6-5 and TRBJ1-1; the D is unclear. V gave up 0 bases and J gave up 4 bases, with 9 bases separating them. The CDR3 has 14 residues. Germline CDR1 and CDR2: MNHEY and SVGAGI.

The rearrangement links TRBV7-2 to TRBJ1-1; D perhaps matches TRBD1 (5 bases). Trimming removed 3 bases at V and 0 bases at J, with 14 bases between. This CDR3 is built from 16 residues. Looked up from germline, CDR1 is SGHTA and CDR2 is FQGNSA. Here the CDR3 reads CASSFLGPQMNTEAFF. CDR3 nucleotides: TGTGCCAGCAGCTTTTTGGGGCCGCAAATGAACACTGAAGCTTTCTTT.

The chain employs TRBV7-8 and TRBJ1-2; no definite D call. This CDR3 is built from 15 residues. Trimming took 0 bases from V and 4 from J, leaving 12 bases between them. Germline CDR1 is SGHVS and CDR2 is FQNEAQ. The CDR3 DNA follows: TGTGCCAGCAGCTTAGCGTCTAACGTGGGCTATGGCTACACCTTC. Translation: CASSLASNVGYGYTF.

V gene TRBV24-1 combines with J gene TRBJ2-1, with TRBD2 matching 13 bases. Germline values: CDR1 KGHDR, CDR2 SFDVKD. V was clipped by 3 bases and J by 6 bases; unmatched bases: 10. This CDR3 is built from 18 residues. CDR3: CATSDPRRTSGSRNEQFF. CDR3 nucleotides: TGTGCCACCAGTGATCCGAGACGGACTAGCGGGAGCCGCAATGAGCAGTTCTTC.

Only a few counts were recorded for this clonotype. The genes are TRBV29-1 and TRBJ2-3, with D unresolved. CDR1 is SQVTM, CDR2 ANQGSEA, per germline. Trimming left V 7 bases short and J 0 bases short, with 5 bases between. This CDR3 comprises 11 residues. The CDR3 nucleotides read TGCAGCGCTGGTAGCACAGATACGCAGTATTTT. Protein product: CSAGSTDTQYF.

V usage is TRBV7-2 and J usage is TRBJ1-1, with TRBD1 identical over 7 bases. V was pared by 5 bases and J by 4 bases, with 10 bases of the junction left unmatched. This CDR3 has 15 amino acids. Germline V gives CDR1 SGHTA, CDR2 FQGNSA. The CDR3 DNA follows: TGTGCCAGCAGCAAAGGTACAGGGGTGAGCACTGAAGCTTTCTTT. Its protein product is CASSKGTGVSTEAFF.

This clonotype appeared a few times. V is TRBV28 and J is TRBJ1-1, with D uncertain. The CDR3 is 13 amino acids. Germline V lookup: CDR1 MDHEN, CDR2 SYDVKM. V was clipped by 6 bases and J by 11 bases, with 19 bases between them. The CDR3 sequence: CASRSHGRAQAFF. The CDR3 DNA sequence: TGTGCCAGCAGATCCCACGGACGGGCCCAGGCTTTCTTT.

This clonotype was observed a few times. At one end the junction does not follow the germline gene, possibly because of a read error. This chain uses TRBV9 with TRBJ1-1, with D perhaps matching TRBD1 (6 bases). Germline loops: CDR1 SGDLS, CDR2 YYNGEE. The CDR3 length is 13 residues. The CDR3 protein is CAGSPTGRTEAFF. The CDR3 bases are TGTGCCGGCAGCCCCACAGGGAGGACTGAAGCTTTCTTT. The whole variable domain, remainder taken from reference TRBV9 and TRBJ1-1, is DSGVTQTPKHLITATGQRVTLRCSPRSGDLSVYWYQQSLDQGLQFLIQYYNGEERAKGNILERFSAQQFPDLHSELNLSSLELGDSALYFCAGSPTGRTEAFFGQGTRLTVV.

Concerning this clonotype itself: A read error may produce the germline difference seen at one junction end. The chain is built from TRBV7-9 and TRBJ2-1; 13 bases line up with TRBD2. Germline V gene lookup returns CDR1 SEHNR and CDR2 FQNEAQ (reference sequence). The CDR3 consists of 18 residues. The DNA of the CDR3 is TGTGCCAGCAGCTTAGCGGGACTAGCGGGGTACCTGCCCTACGAGCAGTGCTTC. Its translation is CASSLAGLAGYLPYEQCF. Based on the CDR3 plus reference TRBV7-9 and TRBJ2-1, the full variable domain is DTGVSQNPRHKITKRGQNVTFRCDPISEHNRLYWYRQTLGQGPEFLTYFQNEAQLEKSRLLSDRFSAERPKGSFSTLEIQRTEQGDSAMYLCASSLAGLAGYLPYEQCFGPGTRLTVL.

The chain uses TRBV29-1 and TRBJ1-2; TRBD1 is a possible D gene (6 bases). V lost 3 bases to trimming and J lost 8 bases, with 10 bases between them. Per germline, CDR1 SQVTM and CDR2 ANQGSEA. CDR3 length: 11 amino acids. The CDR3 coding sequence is TGCAGCGTTGAGACAGGTGGAGGCTACACCTTC. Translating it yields CSVETGGGYTF.

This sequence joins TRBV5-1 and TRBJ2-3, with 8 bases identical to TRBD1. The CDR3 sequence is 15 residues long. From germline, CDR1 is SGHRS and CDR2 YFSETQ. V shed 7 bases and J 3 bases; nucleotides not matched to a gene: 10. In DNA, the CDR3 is TGCGCCAGCGCGGTCCCCACAGGGGGGACAGATACGCAGTATTTT. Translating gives CASAVPTGGTDTQYF.

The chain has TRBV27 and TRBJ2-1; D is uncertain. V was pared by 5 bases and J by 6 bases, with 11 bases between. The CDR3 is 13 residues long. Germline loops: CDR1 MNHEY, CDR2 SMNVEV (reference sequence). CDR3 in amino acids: CASSRPRGNEQFF. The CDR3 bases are TGTGCCAGCAGTCGCCCAAGAGGCAATGAGCAGTTCTTC.

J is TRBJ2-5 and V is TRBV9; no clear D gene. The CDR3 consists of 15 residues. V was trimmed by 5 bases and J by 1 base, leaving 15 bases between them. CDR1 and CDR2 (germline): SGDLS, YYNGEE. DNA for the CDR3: TGTGCCAGCAGTGTCATAGGGCGGACCCAAGAGACCCAGTACTTC. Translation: CASSVIGRTQETQYF.